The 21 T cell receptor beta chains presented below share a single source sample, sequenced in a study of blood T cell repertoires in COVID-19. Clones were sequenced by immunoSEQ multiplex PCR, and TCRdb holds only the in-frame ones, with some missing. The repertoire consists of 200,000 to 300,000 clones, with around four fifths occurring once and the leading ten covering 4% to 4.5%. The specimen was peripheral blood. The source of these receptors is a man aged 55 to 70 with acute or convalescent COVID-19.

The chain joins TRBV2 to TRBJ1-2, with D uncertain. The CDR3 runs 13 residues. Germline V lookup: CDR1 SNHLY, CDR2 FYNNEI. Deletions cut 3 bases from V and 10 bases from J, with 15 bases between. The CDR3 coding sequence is TGTGCCAGCAGTGATGGGAGGGCAGCATACTACACCTTC. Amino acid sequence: CASSDGRAAYYTF.

The CDR3 bases are TGTGCCAGCAGTGAGTTTGTGAGTTCTAATGAAAAACTGTTTTTT. Amino acids: CASSEFVSSNEKLFF. V usage is TRBV2 and J usage is TRBJ1-4, with unresolved D. Trimming took off 3 bases at V and 3 bases at J, with 11 bases between the two ends. The CDR3 extends over 15 amino acids. Germline V gene sequence: CDR1 SNHLY, CDR2 FYNNEI.

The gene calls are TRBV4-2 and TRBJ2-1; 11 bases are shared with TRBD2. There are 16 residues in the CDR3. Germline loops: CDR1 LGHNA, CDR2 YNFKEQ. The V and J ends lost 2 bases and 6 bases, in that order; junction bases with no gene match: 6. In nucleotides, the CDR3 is TGTGCCAGCAGCCAAATGACTAGCGGGACGGGCAATGAGCAGTTCTTC. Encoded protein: CASSQMTSGTGNEQFF.

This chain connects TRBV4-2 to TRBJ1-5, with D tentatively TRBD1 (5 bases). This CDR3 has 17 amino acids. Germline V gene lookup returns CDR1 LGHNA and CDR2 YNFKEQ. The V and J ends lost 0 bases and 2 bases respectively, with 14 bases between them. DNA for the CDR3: TGTGCCAGCAGCCAAGAAGTAACAGGTAAGGGCAATCAGCCCCAGCATTTT. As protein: CASSQEVTGKGNQPQHF.

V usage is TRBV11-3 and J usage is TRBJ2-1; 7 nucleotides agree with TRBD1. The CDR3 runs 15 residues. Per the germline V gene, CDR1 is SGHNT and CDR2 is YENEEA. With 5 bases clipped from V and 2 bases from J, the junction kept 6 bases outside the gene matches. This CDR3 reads CASSARDSTYNEQFF. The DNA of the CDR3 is TGTGCCAGCAGCGCCAGGGACAGTACCTACAATGAGCAGTTCTTC.

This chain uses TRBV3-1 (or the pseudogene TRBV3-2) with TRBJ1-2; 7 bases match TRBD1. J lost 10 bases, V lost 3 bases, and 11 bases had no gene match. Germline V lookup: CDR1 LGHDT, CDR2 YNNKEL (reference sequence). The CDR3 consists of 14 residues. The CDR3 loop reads CASSQRGTAGDYTF. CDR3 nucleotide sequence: TGTGCCAGCAGCCAGAGGGGGACAGCGGGCGACTACACCTTC.

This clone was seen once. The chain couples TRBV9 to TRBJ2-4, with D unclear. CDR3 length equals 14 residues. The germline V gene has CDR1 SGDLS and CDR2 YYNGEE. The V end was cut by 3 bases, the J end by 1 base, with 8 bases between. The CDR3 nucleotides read TGTGCCAGCAGCGCCTCAGTCGCCAAAAACATTCAGTACTTC. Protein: CASSASVAKNIQYF.

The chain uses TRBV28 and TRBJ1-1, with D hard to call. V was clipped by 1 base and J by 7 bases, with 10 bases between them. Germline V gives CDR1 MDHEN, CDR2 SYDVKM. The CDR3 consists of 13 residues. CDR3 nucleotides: TGTGCCAGCAGTTTATATGAGGCGTATGAAGCTTTCTTT. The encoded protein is CASSLYEAYEAFF.

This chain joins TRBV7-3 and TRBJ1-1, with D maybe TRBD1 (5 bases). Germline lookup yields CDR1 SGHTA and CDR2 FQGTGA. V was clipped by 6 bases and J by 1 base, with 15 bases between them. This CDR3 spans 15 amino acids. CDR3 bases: TGTGCCAGCAGTCCAACAGGTCAGTCGAACACTGAAGCTTTCTTT. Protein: CASSPTGQSNTEAFF.

The CDR3 sequence: CASSPGTAQETQYF. CDR3 coding DNA: TGTGCCAGCAGCCCCGGGACTGCCCAAGAGACCCAGTACTTC. J is TRBJ2-5 and V is TRBV5-4; D is perhaps TRBD2 (6 bases). Germline V gene data show CDR1 as SGHNT and CDR2 as YYREEE (reference sequence). Trimming shortened V by 4 bases and J by 1 base, and 11 bases separated the two germline ends. The CDR3 runs 14 residues. The whole variable domain, remainder taken from reference TRBV5-4 and TRBJ2-5, is ETGVTQSPTHLIKTRGQQVTLRCSSQSGHNTVSWYQQALGQGPQFIFQYYREEENGRGNFPPRFSGLQFPNYSSELNVNALELDDSALYLCASSPGTAQETQYFGPGTRLLVL.

In DNA, the CDR3 is TGTGCCAGCAGCTTAGCGACTAGCGGGAGAACCGGGGAGCTGTTTTTT. This codes for CASSLATSGRTGELFF. The chain carries TRBV7-9 and TRBJ2-2, with TRBD2 matching 12 bases. CDR3 length: 16 residues. V was pared by 0 bases and J by 5 bases, with 1 base of the junction left unmatched. Germline CDR1 and CDR2: SEHNR and FQNEAQ (reference sequence).

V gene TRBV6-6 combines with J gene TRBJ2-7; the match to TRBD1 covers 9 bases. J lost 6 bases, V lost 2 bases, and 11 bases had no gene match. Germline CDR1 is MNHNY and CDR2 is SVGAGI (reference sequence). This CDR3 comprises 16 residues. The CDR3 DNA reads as TGTGCCAGCAGTTACACACAAGGACAGGGGTTTGGCGAGCAGTACTTC. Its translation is CASSYTQGQGFGEQYF.

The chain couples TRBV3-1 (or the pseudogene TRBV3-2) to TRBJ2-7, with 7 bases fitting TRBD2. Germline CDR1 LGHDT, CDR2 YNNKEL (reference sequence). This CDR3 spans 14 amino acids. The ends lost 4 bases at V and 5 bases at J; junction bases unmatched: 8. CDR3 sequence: CASSPAGWAHEQYF. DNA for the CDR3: TGTGCCAGCAGCCCAGCGGGATGGGCCCACGAGCAGTACTTC.

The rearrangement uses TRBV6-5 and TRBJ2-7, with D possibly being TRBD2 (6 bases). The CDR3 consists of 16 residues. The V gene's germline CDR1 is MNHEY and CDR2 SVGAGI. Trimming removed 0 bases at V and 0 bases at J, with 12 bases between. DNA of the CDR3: TGTGCCAGCAGTTACTCGACGGGGGAGAGCTCCTACGAGCAGTACTTC. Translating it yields CASSYSTGESSYEQYF.

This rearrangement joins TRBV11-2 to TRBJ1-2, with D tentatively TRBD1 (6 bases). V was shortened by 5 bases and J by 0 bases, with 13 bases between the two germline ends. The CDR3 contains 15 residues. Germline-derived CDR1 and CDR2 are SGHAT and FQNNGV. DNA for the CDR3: TGTGCCAGCAGCCCCTTGGACAGACCTAACTATGGCTACACCTTC. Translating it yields CASSPLDRPNYGYTF.

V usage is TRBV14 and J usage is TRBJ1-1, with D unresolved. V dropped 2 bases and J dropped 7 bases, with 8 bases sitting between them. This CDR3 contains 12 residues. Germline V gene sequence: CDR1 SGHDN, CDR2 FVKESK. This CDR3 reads CASSQSGIEAFF. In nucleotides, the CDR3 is TGTGCCAGCAGCCAATCGGGTATTGAAGCTTTCTTT.

The CDR3 reads CASSQVNTDTQYF. In DNA form, the CDR3 reads TGTGCCAGCAGCCAAGTCAACACAGATACGCAGTATTTT. The chain employs TRBV4-2 and TRBJ2-3, with D uncertain. The V end was cut by 1 base, the J end by 2 bases, with 4 bases between. The CDR3 sequence is 13 residues long. Looked up from germline, CDR1 is LGHNA and CDR2 is YNFKEQ.

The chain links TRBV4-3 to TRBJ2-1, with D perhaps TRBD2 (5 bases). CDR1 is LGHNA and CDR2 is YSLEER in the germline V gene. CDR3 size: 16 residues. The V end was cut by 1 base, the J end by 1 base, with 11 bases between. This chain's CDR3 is CASSQVNGESYNEQFF. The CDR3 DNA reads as TGCGCCAGCAGCCAAGTAAACGGGGAATCCTACAATGAGCAGTTCTTC.

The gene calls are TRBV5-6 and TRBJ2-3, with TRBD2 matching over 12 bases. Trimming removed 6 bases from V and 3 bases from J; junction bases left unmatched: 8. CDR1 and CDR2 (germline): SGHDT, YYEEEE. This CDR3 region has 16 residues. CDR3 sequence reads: CASNKLAGGQTDTQYF. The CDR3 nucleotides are TGTGCCAGCAACAAACTAGCGGGGGGCCAAACAGATACGCAGTATTTT.

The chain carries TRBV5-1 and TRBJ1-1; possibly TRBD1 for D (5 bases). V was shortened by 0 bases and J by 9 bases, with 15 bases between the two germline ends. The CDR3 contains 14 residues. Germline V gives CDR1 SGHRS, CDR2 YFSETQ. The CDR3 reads CASSLEARGSQAFF. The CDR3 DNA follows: TGCGCCAGCAGCTTGGAGGCTCGGGGGTCTCAAGCTTTCTTT.

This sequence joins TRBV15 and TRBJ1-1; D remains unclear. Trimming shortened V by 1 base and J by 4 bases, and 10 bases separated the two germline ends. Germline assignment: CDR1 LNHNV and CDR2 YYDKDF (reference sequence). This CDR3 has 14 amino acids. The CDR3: CATSRVGGSTEAFF. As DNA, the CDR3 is TGTGCCACCAGCAGAGTGGGAGGGTCCACTGAAGCTTTCTTT.